This T cell receptor beta chain is from a study of CD8 T cells in ankylosing spondylitis. This clonotype was counted at least ten times. The antigen is not known. Study-wide results and caveats: Prior work had noted some motif variants in reactive arthritis blood and synovial fluid. Within ankylosing spondylitis blood, a TCR beta motif made up of eight highly homologous variants appeared to be characteristic.

Trimming cost V 5 bases and J 0 bases, with 7 bases left between them. CDR1 DFQATT and CDR2 SNEGSKA come from the germline V gene (reference sequence). The CDR3 sequence is 13 residues long. As the method for making TCR beta libraries, quantitative 5'-RACE with molecular barcodes was used. TCRdb reprocessed the 5' RACE reads via MiXCR and lists one record per CDR3 protein. This table has around 890,000 distinct CDR3 sequences, about 12% appearing once. The sample consisted of blood, either unsorted or a sorted T cell fraction (not recorded which). The chain links TRBV20-1 to TRBJ2-2, with TRBD1 as a possible D gene (6 bases). This TCR was sampled from a male donor with ankylosing spondylitis. The CDR3, as DNA: TGCAGTGCTTGGACAGCGAACACCGGGGAGCTGTTTTTT. This encodes CSAWTANTGELFF.